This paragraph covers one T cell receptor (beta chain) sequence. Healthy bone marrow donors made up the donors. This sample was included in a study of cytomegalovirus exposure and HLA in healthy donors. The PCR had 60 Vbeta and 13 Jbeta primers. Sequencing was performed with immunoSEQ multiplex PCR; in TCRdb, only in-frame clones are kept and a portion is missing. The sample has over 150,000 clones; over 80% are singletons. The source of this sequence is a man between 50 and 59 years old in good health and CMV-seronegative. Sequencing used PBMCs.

This chain's CDR3 is CASSKAGFQETQYF. The CDR3, as DNA: TGTGCCAGTAGCAAGGCGGGTTTCCAAGAGACCCAGTACTTC. The rearrangement uses TRBV19 and TRBJ2-5, with TRBD2 as a possible D gene (5 bases). The germline V gene encodes CDR1 LNHDA and CDR2 SQIVND (reference sequence). The CDR3 is 14 amino acids. V gave up 6 bases and J gave up 1 base, with 12 bases separating them.